Included here is one T cell receptor beta chain sequence, with context. Its target is not known. The data were produced by immunoSEQ multiplex PCR, yet TCRdb's version contains in-frame clones alone and is incomplete. The repertoire consists of 200,000 or so clones, with approximately 87% occurring once and the leading ten covering 5.5% to 6.5%. The sample is drawn from a study of cytomegalovirus exposure and HLA in healthy donors. Study-wide points: The tendency of first-cohort TCR clusters to co-occur in the 90 to 150 validation repertoires emerged from a later analysis.

Germline-derived CDR1 and CDR2 are MNHEY and SVGAGI. This CDR3 contains 15 residues. V lost 0 bases, J lost 2 bases, and 4 bases stayed unmatched. The source is a young woman in good health and CMV-seronegative. The source material was PBMCs. The chain uses TRBV6-5 and TRBJ2-7; the match to TRBD1 covers 7 bases. CDR3: CASSYSRTGAYEQYF. CDR3 coding DNA: TGTGCCAGCAGTTACTCTCGGACAGGAGCCTACGAGCAGTACTTC.